Listed below are T cell receptor beta chains from one sample, sequenced in a study of T cell changes during pregnancy in multiple sclerosis. The repertoire was sequenced with immunoSEQ multiplex PCR; TCRdb's copy has only in-frame clones and lacks some. The table records around 60,000 clones, around 90% of them present only once. The sample here was CD4+ T cells from peripheral blood mononuclear cells, taken after pregnancy. Receptor source: a female donor in good health, enrolled as a control in a pregnancy study. The CDR3 runs from the conserved cysteine through the conserved F or W. A D gene is named only where the DNA matches it firmly. Not every row has a clone size; where given, it reads once, few, many or a size class.

d_gene | abundance | j_gene | len | v_gene | CDR3nt | CDR3aa
- | - | TRBJ2-7 | 13 | TRBV18 | TGTGCCAGCTCACCGACTACGGGATACGAGCAGTACTTC | CASSPTTGYEQYF
- | - | TRBJ1-6 | 15 | TRBV9 | TGTGCCAGCAGCGTAGCTGAGGGTGTACTATCACCCCTCCACTTT | CASSVAEGVLSPLHF
- | - | TRBJ2-2 | 16 | TRBV19 | TGTGCCAGTAGCCCAAGGGGGACACCTTACACCGGGGAGCTGTTTTTT | CASSPRGTPYTGELFF
- | - | TRBJ2-3 | 14 | TRBV7-2 | TGTGCCAGCAGCCGGGGGGCCACCACAGATACGCAGTATTTT | CASSRGATTDTQYF
TRBD1 | - | TRBJ1-1 | 14 | TRBV11-2 | TGTGCCAGCAGCTCTCAGGGGGCACGTACTGAAGCTTTCTTT | CASSSQGARTEAFF
- | - | TRBJ2-7 | 16 | TRBV5-8 | TGTGCCAGCAGCTTGGCAGGGACACACGTCTCCTACGAGCAGTACTTC | CASSLAGTHVSYEQYF
- | - | TRBJ1-2 | 12 | TRBV30 | TGTGCCTGGAAGACAACTAACTATGGCTACACCTTC | CAWKTTNYGYTF
TRBD1 | - | TRBJ2-7 | 14 | TRBV5-5 | TGTGCCAGCAGCCCGCAGGGGGCCAACTACGAGCAGTACTTC | CASSPQGANYEQYF
TRBD1 | - | TRBJ1-3 | 18 | TRBV7-9 | TGTGCCAGCAGCCTTGGACAGGGAGTTTCTTTTGTTGGAAACACCATATATTTT | CASSLGQGVSFVGNTIYF
TRBD1 | - | TRBJ2-7 | 16 | TRBV29-1 | TGCAGCGTTGAAGTCCTCCGTAGACAGGGCGCTTACGAGCAGTACTTC | CSVEVLRRQGAYEQYF
- | - | TRBJ1-2 | 13 | TRBV15 | TGTGCCACCAGCAGAGATAAACAGGGTGGCTACACCTTC | CATSRDKQGGYTF
- | - | TRBJ1-5 | 13 | TRBV14 | TGTGCCAGCAGCCAAGGGTTCGGTCAGCCCCAGCATTTT | CASSQGFGQPQHF
TRBD1 | - | TRBJ1-2 | 15 | TRBV6-1 | TGTGCCAGCAGTGAATCTGTAGGCAGGGGGTACGGCTACACCTTC | CASSESVGRGYGYTF
TRBD1 | - | TRBJ2-7 | 15 | TRBV29-1 | TGCAGCGTTCACGGGACAGCCGGTGTTGCCTACGAGCAGTACTTC | CSVHGTAGVAYEQYF
TRBD2 | - | TRBJ2-7 | 15 | TRBV9 | TGTGCCAGCAGCGCAGGGACTAGCGGTGATTACGAGCAGTACTTC | CASSAGTSGDYEQYF
- | - | TRBJ2-1 | 15 | TRBV4-1 | TGCGCCAGCAGCCAAGCCCCGAGTTCCTACAATGAGCAGTTCTTC | CASSQAPSSYNEQFF
TRBD1 | few | TRBJ2-1 | 13 | TRBV29-1 | TGCAGCGTTGAAAGGGACAGGGCCAATGAGCAGTTCTTC | CSVERDRANEQFF
TRBD1 | - | TRBJ1-2 | 18 | TRBV7-6 | TGTGCCAGCAGCTGGGGTGGGGGACAGGGGGCAACCATGTATGGCTACACCTTC | CASSWGGGQGATMYGYTF
- | - | TRBJ2-7 | 13 | TRBV28 | TGTGCCAGCAGTTTGGCACAGGCCTACGAGCAGTACTTC | CASSLAQAYEQYF
TRBD1 | - | TRBJ1-6 | 15 | TRBV19 | TGTGCCAGTAGTCCGGGACAGGGGGAATATTCACCCCTCCACTTT | CASSPGQGEYSPLHF
TRBD1 | once | TRBJ1-2 | 16 | TRBV4-3 | TGCGCCAGCAGCCAGCTTCCCAGGGGGCTCGGCTATGGCTACACCTTC | CASSQLPRGLGYGYTF
- | - | TRBJ1-5 | 15 | TRBV7-9 | TGTGCCAGCAGCTTAGGGGGGCAGCTAAATCAGCCCCAGCATTTT | CASSLGGQLNQPQHF
TRBD1 | - | TRBJ2-3 | 15 | TRBV19 | TGTGCCAGTAGTTTGAGGACAGGGACGGGAGATACGCAGTATTTT | CASSLRTGTGDTQYF
TRBD1 | - | TRBJ1-5 | 16 | TRBV7-9 | TGTGCCAGCAGCGGGGGACAGGGGTCATTTCGTCAGCCCCAGCATTTT | CASSGGQGSFRQPQHF
TRBD1 | - | TRBJ1-4 | 14 | TRBV19 | TGTGCCGCGTCCCGGGACAGGGAAAATGAAAAACTGTTTTTT | CAASRDRENEKLFF
- | - | TRBJ1-2 | 14 | TRBV5-4 | TGTGCCAGCAGCGCTCAACGGGGGGAAAGTGGCTACACCTTC | CASSAQRGESGYTF
TRBD2 | - | TRBJ2-5 | 17 | TRBV10-3 | TGTGCCATCAGTGTGGCGGGCAGCGGGGGTTCAAAAGAGACCCAGTACTTC | CAISVAGSGGSKETQYF
- | - | TRBJ2-5 | 15 | TRBV2 | TGTGCCAGCAGTGAACAAACCACAGGGTCCGAGACCCAGTACTTC | CASSEQTTGSETQYF
TRBD1 | - | TRBJ1-2 | 12 | TRBV30 | TGTGCCTGGAGTGTATACAGGGGAGGCTACACCTTC | CAWSVYRGGYTF
TRBD1 | - | TRBJ1-4 | 15 | TRBV6-5 | TGTGCCAGCAGTCGGACAGGGGGCTCTAATGAAAAACTGTTTTTT | CASSRTGGSNEKLFF